This TCR beta chain emerged from a study of T cell changes during pregnancy in multiple sclerosis. There are 21 residues in the CDR3. With V trimmed by 4 bases and J by 2 bases, 17 bases remained unmatched. Per germline, CDR1 SGHRS and CDR2 YFSETQ. Method: immunoSEQ multiplex PCR; TCRdb's copy keeps in-frame clones and lacks some. Of tens of thousands of clones detected, just over 90% appear once; the ten largest clones hold more than 1.4%. The chain carries TRBV5-1 and TRBJ2-6, with 11 nucleotides matching TRBD2. The TCR was taken from a female donor with multiple sclerosis, enrolled in a pregnancy study. The material was peripheral blood, obtained in the third trimester of pregnancy. The CDR3 sequence: CASSPTRLGLAGGAGANVLTF. In nucleotides, the CDR3 is TGCGCCAGCAGCCCCACTAGGCTGGGCCTAGCGGGGGGAGCTGGGGCCAACGTCCTGACTTTC.